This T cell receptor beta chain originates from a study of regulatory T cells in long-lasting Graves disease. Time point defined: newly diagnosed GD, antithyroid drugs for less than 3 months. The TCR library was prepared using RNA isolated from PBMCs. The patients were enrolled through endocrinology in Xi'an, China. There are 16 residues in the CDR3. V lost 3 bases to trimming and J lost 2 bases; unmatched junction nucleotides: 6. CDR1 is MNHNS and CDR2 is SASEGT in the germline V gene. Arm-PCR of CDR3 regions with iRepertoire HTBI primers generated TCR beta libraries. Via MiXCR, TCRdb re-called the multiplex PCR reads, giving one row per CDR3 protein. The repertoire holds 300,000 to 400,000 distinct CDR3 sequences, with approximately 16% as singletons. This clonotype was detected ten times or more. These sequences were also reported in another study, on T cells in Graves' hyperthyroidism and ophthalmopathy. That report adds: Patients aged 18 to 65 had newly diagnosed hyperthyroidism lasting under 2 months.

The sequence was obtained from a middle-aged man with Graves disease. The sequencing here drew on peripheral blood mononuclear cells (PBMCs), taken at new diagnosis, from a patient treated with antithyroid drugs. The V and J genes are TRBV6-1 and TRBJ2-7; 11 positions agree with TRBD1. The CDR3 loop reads CASSELPGQGAYEQYF. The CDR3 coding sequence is TGTGCCAGCAGTGAGCTGCCGGGACAGGGGGCCTACGAGCAGTACTTC.